This T cell receptor (beta chain) was profiled in a study of blood T cell repertoires in COVID-19. In the study overall: The study drew acute and convalescent COVID-19 samples from the United States, Italy and Spain. The cDNA or gDNA used as material had been derived from T cells, B-cell-depleted T cells, or PBMCs.

From germline, CDR1 is SEHNR and CDR2 FQNEAQ (reference sequence). V shed 5 bases and J 4 bases; nucleotides not matched to a gene: 9. The CDR3 runs 16 residues. Data came from immunoSEQ multiplex PCR; TCRdb stores just in-frame clones and leaves some out. The table includes 300,000 to 400,000 clones, around 91% detected once. The TCR was taken from a woman aged 18-30 years who had recovered from COVID-19. Sample: peripheral blood. J is TRBJ2-1 and V is TRBV7-9; the match to TRBD2 covers 9 bases. CDR3 amino acids: CASSPSLAGVYNEQFF. The CDR3 DNA sequence: TGTGCCAGCAGCCCAAGTTTAGCGGGAGTGTACAATGAGCAGTTCTTC. The variable domain in full, with the rest retrieved from reference TRBV7-9 and TRBJ2-1, is DTGVSQNPRHKITKRGQNVTFRCDPISEHNRLYWYRQTLGQGPEFLTYFQNEAQLEKSRLLSDRFSAERPKGSFSTLEIQRTEQGDSAMYLCASSPSLAGVYNEQFFGPGTRLTVL.